A selection of T cell receptor beta chains follows, all from one sample in a study of T cell repertoires in cytomegalovirus infection. Each CDR3 protein is one row after TCRdb ran MiXCR on the reads. The data show hundreds of thousands of distinct CDR3 sequences, less than 35% seen once. The antigens these receptors bind are not known. Here the sequenced sample was cultured CD8+ T cells from PBMCs, taken from culture after CMV antigen stimulation. Receptors were obtained from a human donor in good health (CMV status not recorded). Some clones in this sample may be carry-over from other donors' samples. The CDR3 runs from the conserved cysteine through the conserved F or W. The order of the fields is clone size, D gene, J gene, V gene, CDR3 protein, CDR3 DNA. D genes are given only for firm matches. Size tells how often a clone was seen (once, few, many) or the class of an expanded clone, and some rows leave it out.

clone_size: -; d_call: -; j_call: TRBJ2-3; v_call: TRBV28; cdr3_aa: CAVLGEDLYTDTQYF; cdr3_nt: TGTGCGGTACTGGGGGAAGACCTTTACACAGATACGCAGTATTTT
clone_size: -; d_call: -; j_call: TRBJ1-6; v_call: TRBV6-5; cdr3_aa: CASTEAQHRFYNSPLHF; cdr3_nt: TGTGCCAGCACCGAAGCCCAACATCGGTTCTATAATTCACCCCTCCACTTT
clone_size: many; d_call: TRBD2; j_call: TRBJ2-5; v_call: TRBV7-2; cdr3_aa: CASSWPVLARTDRETQYF; cdr3_nt: TGTGCCAGCAGCTGGCCCGTACTAGCGCGGACGGATAGGGAGACCCAGTACTTC
clone_size: many; d_call: TRBD1; j_call: TRBJ1-1; v_call: TRBV7-9; cdr3_aa: CASSFPLGTGRTEAFF; cdr3_nt: TGTGCCAGCAGCTTCCCCCTAGGGACAGGGCGGACTGAAGCTTTCTTT
clone_size: -; d_call: TRBD2; j_call: TRBJ2-7; v_call: TRBV4-2; cdr3_aa: CASSQISGTSGSYEQYF; cdr3_nt: TGTGCCAGCAGCCAAATCTCTGGGACTAGCGGATCCTACGAGCAGTACTTC
clone_size: -; d_call: -; j_call: TRBJ1-2; v_call: TRBV12-3/TRBV12-4; cdr3_aa: CASSLGSGGGYGYTF; cdr3_nt: TGTGCCAGCAGTTTAGGATCAGGCGGAGGCTATGGCTACACCTTC
clone_size: -; d_call: -; j_call: TRBJ2-7; v_call: TRBV6-5; cdr3_aa: CASSYSTTDYEQYF; cdr3_nt: TGTGCCAGCAGTTACTCGACGACTGACTACGAGCAGTACTTC
clone_size: few; d_call: -; j_call: TRBJ1-1; v_call: TRBV10-3; cdr3_aa: CAIRDRYSNTEAFF; cdr3_nt: TGTGCCATCAGAGATCGGTACAGTAACACTGAAGCTTTCTTT
clone_size: -; d_call: -; j_call: TRBJ1-2; v_call: TRBV14; cdr3_aa: CASSQEATYGYTF; cdr3_nt: TGTGCCAGCAGCCAAGAAGCCACCTATGGCTACACCTTC
clone_size: few; d_call: -; j_call: TRBJ1-1; v_call: TRBV19; cdr3_aa: CASSPGPQKRGFTEAFF; cdr3_nt: TGTGCCAGTAGCCCCGGGCCACAGAAGAGGGGGTTCACTGAAGCTTTCTTT
clone_size: few; d_call: -; j_call: TRBJ1-1; v_call: TRBV4-3; cdr3_aa: CASSQEGGAEAFF; cdr3_nt: TGCGCCAGCAGCCAAGAGGGGGGAGCCGAAGCTTTCTTT
clone_size: -; d_call: -; j_call: TRBJ1-5; v_call: TRBV7-6; cdr3_aa: CASSGDRGPPRHF; cdr3_nt: TGTGCCAGCAGCGGGGACCGCGGACCTCCTCGGCATTTT
clone_size: -; d_call: -; j_call: TRBJ1-1; v_call: TRBV15; cdr3_aa: CATSKGRNTEAFF; cdr3_nt: TGTGCCACCAGCAAGGGCCGCAACACTGAAGCTTTCTTT
clone_size: -; d_call: -; j_call: TRBJ1-2; v_call: TRBV28; cdr3_aa: CASSPHRAPYGYTF; cdr3_nt: TGTGCCAGCAGTCCACACAGGGCACCCTATGGCTACACCTTC
clone_size: few; d_call: -; j_call: TRBJ2-2; v_call: TRBV11-2; cdr3_aa: CASNPLGGLGELFF; cdr3_nt: TGTGCCAGCAACCCTCTAGGGGGGCTCGGGGAGCTGTTTTTT
clone_size: few; d_call: -; j_call: TRBJ2-5; v_call: TRBV28; cdr3_aa: CGAGPLGGKTQYF; cdr3_nt: TGTGGAGCGGGTCCTCTTGGAGGAAAGACCCAGTACTTC
clone_size: few; d_call: TRBD2; j_call: TRBJ2-7; v_call: TRBV5-1; cdr3_aa: CASSFLAGAAYEQYF; cdr3_nt: TGCGCCAGCAGCTTTCTAGCGGGGGCCGCCTACGAGCAGTACTTC
clone_size: many; d_call: -; j_call: TRBJ1-6; v_call: TRBV7-4; cdr3_aa: CASSPVQGAGHRSPLHF; cdr3_nt: TGTGCCAGCAGCCCGGTCCAGGGCGCGGGGCATCGTTCACCCCTCCACTTT
clone_size: -; d_call: -; j_call: TRBJ2-7; v_call: TRBV27; cdr3_aa: CASSSGGFSYEQYF; cdr3_nt: TGTGCCAGCAGTTCAGGGGGGTTCTCCTACGAGCAGTACTTC
clone_size: -; d_call: TRBD2; j_call: TRBJ2-1; v_call: TRBV12-3/TRBV12-4; cdr3_aa: CASGPGSGGPLDEQFF; cdr3_nt: TGTGCCAGCGGTCCTGGTAGCGGGGGGCCCCTCGATGAGCAGTTCTTC
clone_size: few; d_call: -; j_call: TRBJ2-1; v_call: TRBV7-9; cdr3_aa: CASSPPPSEQRLHNEQFF; cdr3_nt: TGTGCCAGCAGTCCCCCCCCGTCCGAACAGAGACTCCACAATGAGCAGTTCTTC
clone_size: few; d_call: TRBD1; j_call: TRBJ1-2; v_call: TRBV6-1; cdr3_aa: CASSYVQGDYGYTF; cdr3_nt: TGTGCCAGCAGTTACGTGCAGGGGGACTATGGCTACACCTTC
clone_size: few; d_call: -; j_call: TRBJ2-1; v_call: TRBV7-9; cdr3_aa: CASSLKDYPAYNEQFF; cdr3_nt: TGTGCCAGCAGCTTAAAGGACTACCCCGCCTACAATGAGCAGTTCTTC
clone_size: -; d_call: -; j_call: TRBJ1-2; v_call: TRBV6-6; cdr3_aa: CASSGTADTAFGYTF; cdr3_nt: TGTGCCAGCAGTGGGACCGCTGACACCGCTTTTGGCTACACCTTC
clone_size: once; d_call: -; j_call: TRBJ1-5; v_call: TRBV4-1; cdr3_aa: CASSQGELRGPQHF; cdr3_nt: TGCGCCAGCAGCCAAGGGGAGTTGAGGGGGCCCCAGCATTTT
clone_size: few; d_call: TRBD1; j_call: TRBJ2-3; v_call: TRBV27; cdr3_aa: CASSPGQGAQYF; cdr3_nt: TGTGCCAGCAGTCCGGGACAGGGAGCGCAGTATTTT
clone_size: -; d_call: -; j_call: TRBJ2-1; v_call: TRBV5-4; cdr3_aa: CASSFGRSYNEQFF; cdr3_nt: TGTGCCAGCAGCTTTGGGAGGTCCTACAATGAGCAGTTCTTC
clone_size: few; d_call: -; j_call: TRBJ1-2; v_call: TRBV12-5; cdr3_aa: CASYGSSGHGYTF; cdr3_nt: TGTGCTAGCTACGGGAGTTCAGGCCATGGCTACACCTTC
clone_size: -; d_call: -; j_call: TRBJ2-4; v_call: TRBV2; cdr3_aa: CATLTGKEAKNIQYF; cdr3_nt: TGTGCCACCCTAACAGGGAAAGAAGCCAAAAACATTCAGTACTTC
clone_size: few; d_call: -; j_call: TRBJ2-1; v_call: TRBV9; cdr3_aa: CASSPRVLPYNEQFF; cdr3_nt: TGTGCCAGCAGCCCCCGAGTACTCCCCTACAATGAGCAGTTCTTC
clone_size: many; d_call: -; j_call: TRBJ2-7; v_call: TRBV7-9; cdr3_aa: CASSPGAYEQYF; cdr3_nt: TGTGCCAGCAGCCCGGGGGCCTACGAGCAGTACTTC
clone_size: -; d_call: TRBD1; j_call: TRBJ1-2; v_call: TRBV7-2; cdr3_aa: CASSLEDRGRGYGYTF; cdr3_nt: TGTGCCAGCAGCTTAGAGGACAGGGGGCGCGGCTATGGCTACACCTTC
clone_size: -; d_call: TRBD2; j_call: TRBJ2-7; v_call: TRBV5-1; cdr3_aa: CASSALSGGSYEQYF; cdr3_nt: TGCGCCAGCTCCGCGTTAAGCGGGGGTAGCTACGAGCAGTACTTC
clone_size: -; d_call: -; j_call: TRBJ2-4; v_call: TRBV7-1; cdr3_aa: CASSGLGESENIQYF; cdr3_nt: TGTGCCAGCAGCGGGTTGGGCGAGTCCGAAAACATTCAGTACTTC
clone_size: few; d_call: -; j_call: TRBJ1-1; v_call: TRBV25-1; cdr3_aa: CASSEWVSAAEAFF; cdr3_nt: TGTGCCAGCAGTGAATGGGTGAGTGCGGCTGAAGCTTTCTTT
clone_size: few; d_call: -; j_call: TRBJ2-3; v_call: TRBV7-9; cdr3_aa: CASSWGVRGDSADTQYF; cdr3_nt: TGTGCCAGCAGCTGGGGGGTGAGGGGGGACTCCGCAGATACGCAGTATTTT
clone_size: -; d_call: -; j_call: TRBJ2-5; v_call: TRBV19; cdr3_aa: CASSPLTGAYQETQYF; cdr3_nt: TGTGCCAGTAGTCCCCTGACAGGCGCGTACCAAGAGACCCAGTACTTC
clone_size: once; d_call: -; j_call: TRBJ2-5; v_call: TRBV4-1; cdr3_aa: CASSGGSRDRLETQYF; cdr3_nt: TGCGCCAGCAGTGGGGGGAGCAGGGACCGCTTAGAGACCCAGTACTTC
clone_size: -; d_call: -; j_call: TRBJ1-5; v_call: TRBV4-1; cdr3_aa: CASSQAPLNNQPQHF; cdr3_nt: TGCGCCAGCAGCCAAGCCCCCCTCAACAATCAGCCCCAGCATTTT
clone_size: few; d_call: -; j_call: TRBJ1-1; v_call: TRBV29-1; cdr3_aa: CSVERSGDGGAFF; cdr3_nt: TGCAGCGTTGAGAGGTCAGGGGATGGCGGGGCTTTCTTT
clone_size: many; d_call: TRBD1; j_call: TRBJ1-5; v_call: TRBV12-3/TRBV12-4; cdr3_aa: CASQGDNQPQHF; cdr3_nt: TGTGCCAGCCAGGGGGACAATCAGCCCCAGCATTTT
clone_size: -; d_call: TRBD1; j_call: TRBJ2-5; v_call: TRBV4-1; cdr3_aa: CASSPYPGQGLGETQYF; cdr3_nt: TGCGCCAGCAGCCCCTATCCGGGACAGGGGCTTGGGGAGACCCAGTACTTC
clone_size: few; d_call: -; j_call: TRBJ2-1; v_call: TRBV7-8; cdr3_aa: CASSGRSSYNEQFF; cdr3_nt: TGTGCCAGCAGTGGGCGTAGCTCCTACAATGAGCAGTTCTTC
clone_size: -; d_call: -; j_call: TRBJ1-2; v_call: TRBV20-1; cdr3_aa: CSATGWGNYGYTF; cdr3_nt: TGCAGTGCTACAGGTTGGGGGAACTATGGCTACACCTTC